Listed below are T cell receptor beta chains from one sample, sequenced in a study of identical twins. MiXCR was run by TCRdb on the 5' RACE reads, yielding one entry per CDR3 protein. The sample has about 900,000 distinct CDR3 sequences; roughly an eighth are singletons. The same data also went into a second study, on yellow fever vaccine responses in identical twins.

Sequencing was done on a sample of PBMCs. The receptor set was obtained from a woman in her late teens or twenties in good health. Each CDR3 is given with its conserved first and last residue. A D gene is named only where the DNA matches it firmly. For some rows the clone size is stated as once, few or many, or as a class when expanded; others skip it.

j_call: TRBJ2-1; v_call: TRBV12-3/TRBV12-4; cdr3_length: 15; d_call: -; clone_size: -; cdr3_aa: CASSLGSTGRNEQFF; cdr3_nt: TGTGCCAGCAGTTTAGGATCGACAGGGAGGAATGAGCAGTTCTTC
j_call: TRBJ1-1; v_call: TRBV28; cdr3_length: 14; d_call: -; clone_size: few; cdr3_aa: CASSLEGDNTEAFF; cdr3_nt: TGTGCCAGCAGTTTAGAAGGGGACAACACTGAAGCTTTCTTT
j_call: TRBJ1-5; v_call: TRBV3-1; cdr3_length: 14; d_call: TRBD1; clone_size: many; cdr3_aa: CASSHRQGGQPQHF; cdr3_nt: TGTGCCAGCAGCCACCGACAGGGTGGTCAGCCCCAGCATTTT
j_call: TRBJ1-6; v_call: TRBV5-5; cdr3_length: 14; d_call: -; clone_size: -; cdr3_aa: CASSFSFYNSPLHF; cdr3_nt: TGTGCCAGCAGCTTTTCCTTCTATAATTCACCCCTCCACTTT
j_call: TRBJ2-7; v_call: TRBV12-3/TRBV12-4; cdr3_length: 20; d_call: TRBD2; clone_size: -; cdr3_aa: CASSRQGRGLAGVRGNEQYF; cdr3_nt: TGTGCCAGCAGTCGACAGGGAAGGGGACTAGCGGGAGTAAGGGGGAACGAGCAGTACTTC
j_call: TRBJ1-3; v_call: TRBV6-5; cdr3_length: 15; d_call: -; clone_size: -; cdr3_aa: CASSYLPDSGNTIYF; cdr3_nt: TGTGCCAGCAGTTACTTGCCTGACTCTGGAAACACCATATATTTT
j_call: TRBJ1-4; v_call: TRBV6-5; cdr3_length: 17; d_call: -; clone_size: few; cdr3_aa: CASSYRTWGKANEKLFF; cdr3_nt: TGTGCCAGCAGTTACCGGACGTGGGGGAAGGCTAATGAAAAACTGTTTTTT
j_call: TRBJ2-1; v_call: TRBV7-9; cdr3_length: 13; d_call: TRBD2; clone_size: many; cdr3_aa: CASSGTSLNEQFF; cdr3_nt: TGTGCCAGCAGCGGGACTAGCTTAAATGAGCAGTTCTTC
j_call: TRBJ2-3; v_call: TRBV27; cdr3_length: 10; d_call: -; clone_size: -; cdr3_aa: CASYSDTQYF; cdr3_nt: TGTGCCAGCTACAGTGATACGCAGTATTTT
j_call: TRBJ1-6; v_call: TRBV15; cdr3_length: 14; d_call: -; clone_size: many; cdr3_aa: CATSRDRSNSPLHF; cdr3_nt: TGTGCCACCAGCAGAGATCGGAGTAATTCACCCCTCCACTTT
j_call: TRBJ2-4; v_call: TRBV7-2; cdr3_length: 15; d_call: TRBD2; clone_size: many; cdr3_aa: CASSLVLGEGVIQYF; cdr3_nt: TGTGCCAGCAGCTTAGTTCTTGGGGAGGGTGTCATTCAGTACTTC
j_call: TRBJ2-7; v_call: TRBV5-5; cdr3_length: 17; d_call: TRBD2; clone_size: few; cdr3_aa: CASSLEGTGLGNDEQYF; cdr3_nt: TGTGCCAGCAGCTTGGAGGGGACCGGACTAGGGAATGACGAGCAGTACTTC
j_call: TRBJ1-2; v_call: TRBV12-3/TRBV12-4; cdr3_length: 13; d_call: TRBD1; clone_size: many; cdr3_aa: CASRGTAPYGYTF; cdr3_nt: TGTGCCAGCAGGGGGACAGCTCCTTATGGCTACACCTTC
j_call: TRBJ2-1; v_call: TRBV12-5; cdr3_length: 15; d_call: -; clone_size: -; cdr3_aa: CASGFGATSYNEQFF; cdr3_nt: TGTGCTAGTGGTTTTGGGGCAACCTCCTACAATGAGCAGTTCTTC
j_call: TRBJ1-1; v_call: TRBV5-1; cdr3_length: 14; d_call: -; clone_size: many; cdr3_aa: CASSLTGVVTEAFF; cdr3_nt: TGCGCCAGCAGCTTGACTGGGGTCGTCACTGAAGCTTTCTTT
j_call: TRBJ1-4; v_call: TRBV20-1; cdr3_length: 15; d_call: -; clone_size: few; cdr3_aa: CSARPAQGQNEKLFF; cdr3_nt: TGCAGTGCTAGGCCCGCACAGGGCCAGAATGAAAAACTGTTTTTT
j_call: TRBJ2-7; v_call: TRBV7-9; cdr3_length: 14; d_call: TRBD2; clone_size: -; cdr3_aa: CASSLIGLGYEQYF; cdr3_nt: TGTGCCAGCAGCTTAATTGGACTAGGCTACGAGCAGTACTTC
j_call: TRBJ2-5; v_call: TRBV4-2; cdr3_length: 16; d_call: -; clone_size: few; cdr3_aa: CASSQDMEGALETQYF; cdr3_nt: TGTGCCAGCAGCCAGGACATGGAGGGGGCATTGGAGACCCAGTACTTC
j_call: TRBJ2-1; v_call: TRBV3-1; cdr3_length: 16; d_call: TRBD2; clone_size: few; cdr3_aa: CASSQPGTSVSNEQFF; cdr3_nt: TGTGCCAGCAGCCAGCCCGGGACTAGCGTATCCAATGAGCAGTTCTTC
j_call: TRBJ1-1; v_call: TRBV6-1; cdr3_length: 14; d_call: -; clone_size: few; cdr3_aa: CASSQPGGGTEAFF; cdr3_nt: TGTGCCAGCAGTCAACCCGGGGGTGGTACTGAAGCTTTCTTT
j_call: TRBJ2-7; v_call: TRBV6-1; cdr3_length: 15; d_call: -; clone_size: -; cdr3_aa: CASSEGSAEYYEQYF; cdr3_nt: TGTGCCAGCAGTGAAGGAAGCGCCGAATACTACGAGCAGTACTTC
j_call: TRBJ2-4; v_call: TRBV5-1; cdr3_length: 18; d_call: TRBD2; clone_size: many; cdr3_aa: CASSLGTSGSIAKNIQYF; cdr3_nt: TGCGCCAGCAGCTTGGGGACTAGCGGGAGTATCGCCAAAAACATTCAGTACTTC
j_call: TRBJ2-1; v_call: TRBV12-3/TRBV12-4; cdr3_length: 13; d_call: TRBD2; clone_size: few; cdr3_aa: CASKSGSYNEQFF; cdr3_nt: TGTGCCAGCAAGAGCGGGAGCTACAATGAGCAGTTCTTC
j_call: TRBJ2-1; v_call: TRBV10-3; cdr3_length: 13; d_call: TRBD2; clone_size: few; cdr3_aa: CAIRLAGLNEQFF; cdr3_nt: TGTGCCATCAGACTAGCGGGCCTCAATGAGCAGTTCTTC
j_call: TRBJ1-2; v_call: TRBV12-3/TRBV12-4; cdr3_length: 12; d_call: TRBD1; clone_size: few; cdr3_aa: CASKSGGYGYTF; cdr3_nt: TGTGCCAGCAAATCAGGGGGCTATGGCTACACCTTC
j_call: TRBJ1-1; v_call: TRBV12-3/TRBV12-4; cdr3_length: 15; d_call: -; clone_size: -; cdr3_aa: CASFPSTGPNTEAFF; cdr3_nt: TGTGCCAGCTTTCCGAGTACAGGGCCGAACACTGAAGCTTTCTTT
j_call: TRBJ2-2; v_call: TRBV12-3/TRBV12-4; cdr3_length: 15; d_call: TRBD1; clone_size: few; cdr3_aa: CASSRPGTGGGELFF; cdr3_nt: TGTGCCAGCAGTAGACCCGGGACAGGGGGTGGGGAGCTGTTTTTT
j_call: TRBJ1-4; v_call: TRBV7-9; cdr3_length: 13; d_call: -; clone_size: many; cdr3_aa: CASSFSSSEKLFF; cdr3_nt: TGTGCCAGCAGCTTCTCCTCTAGTGAAAAACTGTTTTTT
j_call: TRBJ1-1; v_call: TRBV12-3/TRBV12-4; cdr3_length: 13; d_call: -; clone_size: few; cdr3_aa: CASSWNGRTEAFF; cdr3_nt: TGTGCCAGCAGTTGGAACGGGAGGACTGAAGCTTTCTTT
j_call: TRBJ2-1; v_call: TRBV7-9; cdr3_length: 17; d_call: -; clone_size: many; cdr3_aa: CASSLLSRGGPHNEQFF; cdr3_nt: TGTGCCAGCAGCCTCTTGAGTAGGGGGGGCCCTCACAATGAGCAGTTCTTC
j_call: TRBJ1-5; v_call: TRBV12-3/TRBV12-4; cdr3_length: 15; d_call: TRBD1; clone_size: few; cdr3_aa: CASSFGGTGTQPQHF; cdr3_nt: TGTGCCAGCAGTTTTGGGGGGACAGGGACCCAGCCCCAGCATTTT
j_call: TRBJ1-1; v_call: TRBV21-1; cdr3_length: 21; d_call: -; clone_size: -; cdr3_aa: CASSKEGDRRLLPRMNTEAFF; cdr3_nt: TGTGCCAGCAGCAAAGAGGGGGACAGGCGTTTGCTGCCTCGCATGAACACTGAAGCTTTCTTT
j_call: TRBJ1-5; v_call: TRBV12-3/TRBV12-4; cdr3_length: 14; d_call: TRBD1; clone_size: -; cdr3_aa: CASSGSTGNQPQHF; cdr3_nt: TGTGCCAGCAGCGGTTCGACAGGGAATCAGCCCCAGCATTTT
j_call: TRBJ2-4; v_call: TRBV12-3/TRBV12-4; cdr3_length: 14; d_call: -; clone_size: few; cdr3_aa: CASSFSGGGNIQYF; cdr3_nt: TGTGCCAGCAGTTTTTCAGGGGGGGGTAACATTCAGTACTTC
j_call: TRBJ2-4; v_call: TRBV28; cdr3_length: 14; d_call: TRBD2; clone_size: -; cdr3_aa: CASSPGLAGVIQYF; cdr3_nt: TGTGCCAGCAGTCCGGGACTAGCGGGGGTCATTCAGTACTTC
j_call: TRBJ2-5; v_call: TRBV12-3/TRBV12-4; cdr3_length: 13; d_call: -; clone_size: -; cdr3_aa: CASGNSGAGTQYF; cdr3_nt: TGTGCCAGCGGGAATAGTGGGGCAGGGACCCAGTACTTC